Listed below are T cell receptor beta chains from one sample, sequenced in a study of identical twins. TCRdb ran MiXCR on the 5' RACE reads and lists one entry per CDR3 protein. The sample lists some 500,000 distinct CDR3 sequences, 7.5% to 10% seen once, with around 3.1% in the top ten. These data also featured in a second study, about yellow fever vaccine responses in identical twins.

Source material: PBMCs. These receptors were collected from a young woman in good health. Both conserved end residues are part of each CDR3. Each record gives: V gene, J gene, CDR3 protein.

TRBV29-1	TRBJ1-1	CSAHRTEAFF
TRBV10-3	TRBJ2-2	CAISLKLAGENTGELFF
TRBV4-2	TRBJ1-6	CASSQGGLALHF
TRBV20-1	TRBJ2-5	CSASLLETRQETQYF
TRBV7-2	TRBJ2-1	CASSPHASYNEQFF
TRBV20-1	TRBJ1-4	CSASEGEKLFF
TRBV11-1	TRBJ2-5	CASSPRLAGDWDQETQYF
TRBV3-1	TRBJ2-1	CASSPPTDNEQFF
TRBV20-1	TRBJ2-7	CSASPIPQGAGYEQYF
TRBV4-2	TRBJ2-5	CASSQDPGLAGEMYF
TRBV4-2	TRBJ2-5	CASSQEGGEGETQYF
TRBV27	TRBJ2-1	CASSLESSVGDEQFF
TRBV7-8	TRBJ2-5	CASSRGAGGSVIQETQYF
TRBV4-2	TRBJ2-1	CASSPGRGAHNEQFF
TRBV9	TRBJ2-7	CASSVATGSGTYEQYF
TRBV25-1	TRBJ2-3	CASSPSGVADTQYF
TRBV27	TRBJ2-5	CASSSLLAGPKETQYF
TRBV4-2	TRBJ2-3	CASSQVGGRASDTQYF
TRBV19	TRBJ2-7	CASSTREDLVYEQYF
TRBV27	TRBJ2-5	CASSLWTGHKETQYF
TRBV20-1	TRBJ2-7	CSARDTGLFGYEQYF
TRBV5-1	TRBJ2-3	CASSREGFWTDTQYF
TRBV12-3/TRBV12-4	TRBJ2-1	CASSSGIDVNEQFF
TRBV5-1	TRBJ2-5	CASSLDPHGLRETQYF
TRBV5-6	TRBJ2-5	CASSLAVSSGETQYF
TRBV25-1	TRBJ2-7	CASSGQGMNEQYF
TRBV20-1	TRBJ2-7	CSAERAVTYEQYF
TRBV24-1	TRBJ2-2	CATSDRKKREPGELFF
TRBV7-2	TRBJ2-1	CASTSLWDEQFF
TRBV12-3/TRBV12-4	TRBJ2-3	CASSLRDLNTDTQYF
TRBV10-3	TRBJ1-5	CAISESAGFFGNQYQHF
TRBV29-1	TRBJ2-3	CSVGSSGGGTDTQYF
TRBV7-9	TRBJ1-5	CASSPGGSHPQPQHF
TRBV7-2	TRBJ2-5	CASSFLYGQETQYF
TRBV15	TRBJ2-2	CATSRELANTGELFF
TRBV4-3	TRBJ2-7	CASSQDWDRVYEQYF
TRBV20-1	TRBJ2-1	CSARDPSAGANEQFF
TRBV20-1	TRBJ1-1	CSAAYPGADTEAFF
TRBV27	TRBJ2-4	CASSTGAGNIQYF
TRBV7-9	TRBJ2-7	CASTQGDGSSYEQYF
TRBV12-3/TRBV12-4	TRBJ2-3	CASSVQGARLLDTQYF
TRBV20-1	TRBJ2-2	CSARDGVTGELFF
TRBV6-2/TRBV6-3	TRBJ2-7	CASSYNLAGGFYEQYF
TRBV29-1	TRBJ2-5	CSVDVSGSKETQYF
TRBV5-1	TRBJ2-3	CASSLNGADTQYF
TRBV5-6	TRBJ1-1	CASSWLGRLNTEAFF
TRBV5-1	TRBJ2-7	CASSLSADSFYEQYF
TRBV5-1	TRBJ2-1	CASSYGTINEQFF
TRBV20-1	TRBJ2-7	CSARTVILSYEQYF
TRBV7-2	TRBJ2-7	CASSAGVGGYSYEQYF
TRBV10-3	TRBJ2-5	CATRGERGYQETQYF
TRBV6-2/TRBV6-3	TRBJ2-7	CATRDPTYEQYF
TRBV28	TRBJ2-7	CASSPLGQGAGFYEQYF
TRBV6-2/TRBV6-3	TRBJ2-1	CASSYVAGLAYNEQFF
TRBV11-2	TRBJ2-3	CASSLYSHGDTQYF
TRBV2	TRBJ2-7	CASSVAEGGQYF
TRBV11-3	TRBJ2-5	CASSSRSGRMETQYF
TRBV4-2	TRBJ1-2	CASSRVGTELSNYGYTF
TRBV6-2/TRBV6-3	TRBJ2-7	CASRGASRPTEQYF